This entry lists 16 T cell receptor beta chains sequenced from one sample in a study of T cell responses to AZD1222 COVID-19 vaccine (dated by TCRdb to about 2021). Sample time point, as interpreted from the label and publication: about 28 days (+/-7) after the second vaccine dose. Library construction relied on the immunoSEQ multiplex PCR assay. TCRdb obtained this table from immuneACCESS and retained in-frame rearrangements with V and J assigned. These tables miss some clones; where compared with another copy, unresolved V genes account for less than half of the shortfall, and the remainder is unexplained. The sample table lists 60,000 to 75,000 clones, 65% to 80% of them with a count of one. The ten biggest clones cover 3% to 4% of the sample. Sequences were derived from peripheral blood, sampled 28 days after the second AZD1222 dose. The source of these receptors is an adult who received the AZD1222 COVID-19 vaccine.

A few counts support this clone. V gene TRBV6-5 combines with J gene TRBJ1-2; a weak D match, TRBD1 (5 bases). Germline loops: CDR1 MNHEY, CDR2 SVGAGI. Trimming shortened V by 5 bases and J by 4 bases, and 17 bases separated the two germline ends. The CDR3 is made up of 15 amino acids. CDR3 in amino acids: CASSQTDDIFYGYTF. The CDR3 DNA is TGTGCCAGCAGTCAGACAGACGACATCTTCTATGGCTACACCTTC.

The J gene is TRBJ1-1, the V gene TRBV28; perhaps TRBD1 as D (5 bases). CDR1 and CDR2 (germline): MDHEN, SYDVKM. V lost 10 bases and J lost 4, with 16 bases in between. CDR3 length: 13 amino acids. The CDR3 sequence is CAIWAGRGTEAFF. As DNA, the CDR3 is TGTGCCATCTGGGCGGGGCGCGGCACTGAAGCTTTCTTT.

The rearrangement joins TRBV18 to TRBJ2-3, with TRBD2 as a possible D gene (5 bases). CDR1 is KGHSH and CDR2 is LQKENI in the germline V gene. Trimming cost V 0 bases and J 5 bases, with 15 bases left between them. This CDR3 has 16 amino acids. CDR3 protein: CASSPPNGKYGDTQYF. The CDR3 DNA sequence: TGTGCCAGCTCACCACCGAACGGGAAGTACGGAGATACGCAGTATTTT.

This sequence joins TRBV19 and TRBJ2-5, with D perhaps being TRBD1 or TRBD2 (6 bases each). The CDR3 covers 14 residues. CDR1 is LNHDA, CDR2 SQIVND, per germline (reference sequence). Trimming cost V 6 bases and J 0 bases, with 11 bases left between them. Here the CDR3 reads CASSGGGYQETQYF. The CDR3 bases are TGTGCCAGTAGCGGGGGCGGGTACCAAGAGACCCAGTACTTC.

This rearrangement joins TRBV10-2 to TRBJ1-2; 8 nucleotides agree with TRBD1. CDR3 length equals 14 residues. J was trimmed by 3 bases and V by 5 bases; bases with no gene match: 5. Germline-derived CDR1 and CDR2 are WSHSY and SAAADI. CDR3 bases: TGCGCCAGCAGTTGGGGACAGGAGGACTATGGCTACACCTTC. Its protein is CASSWGQEDYGYTF.

The chain recombines TRBV6-5 with TRBJ1-4; weak D call: TRBD1 (5 bases). The ends were cut back, 7 bases at V and 8 bases at J, with 17 bases in the middle. The CDR3 length is 14 residues. Germline CDR1 is MNHEY and CDR2 is SVGAGI. CDR3 in amino acids: CASKVERGREKLFF. CDR3 DNA sequence: TGTGCCAGCAAGGTTGAGAGGGGCCGAGAAAAACTGTTTTTT.

This sequence joins TRBV10-3 and TRBJ1-3; 10 bases line up with TRBD1. J gave up 10 bases and V 5 bases, and 5 bases lay outside the gene matches. This CDR3 spans 13 amino acids. Germline V lookup: CDR1 ENHRY, CDR2 SYGVKD. The CDR3 nucleotides read TGTGCCATCAGTCCCCCGGACAGGGGGACCATATATTTT. Translation gives CAISPPDRGTIYF.

The chain links TRBV7-8 to TRBJ1-3; D remains unclear. V was cut by 1 base and J by 0 bases, with 13 bases left in between. The germline V gene has CDR1 SGHVS and CDR2 FQNEAQ. This CDR3 comprises 17 residues. CDR3 residues: CASSLERGRVSGNTIYF. The CDR3 coding sequence is TGTGCCAGCAGCTTAGAACGGGGAAGGGTCTCTGGAAACACCATATATTTT.

V is TRBV6-5 and J is TRBJ2-1; the match to TRBD2 covers 8 bases. Germline CDR1 and CDR2: MNHEY and SVGAGI. V lost 9 bases, J lost 16 bases, and 5 bases stayed unmatched. The CDR3 is 9 residues long. CDR3 loop: CASVTSAFF. Here the CDR3 DNA reads TGTGCCAGTGTGACTAGCGCTTTCTTC.

The CDR3 DNA is TGTGCCAGCTCACTCGACAGGGGAGGGTACTACGAGCAGTACTTC. This sequence encodes CASSLDRGGYYEQYF. The V call is TRBV18, the J call TRBJ2-7; weak D call: TRBD1 (8 bases). The CDR3 runs to 15 residues. Germline CDR1 reads KGHSH; CDR2 reads LQKENI. V shed 4 bases and J shed 3 bases, with 16 bases lying between them.

This rearrangement joins TRBV4-2 to TRBJ1-2; D may be TRBD1 (5 bases). The CDR3 loop spans 14 amino acids. Between the trimmed V and J ends, which lost 1 base and 4 bases, there was a span of 10 bases. The germline V gene has CDR1 LGHNA and CDR2 YNFKEQ. As DNA, the CDR3 is TGTGCCAGCAGCCAAGGAGGAGGGACCTATGGCTACACCTTC. Its protein product is CASSQGGGTYGYTF.

The V call is TRBV7-9, the J call TRBJ2-5; TRBD1 matches 7 bases. Trimming removed 3 bases from V and 2 bases from J; junction bases left unmatched: 3. The CDR3 loop spans 14 amino acids. Germline assignment: CDR1 SEHNR and CDR2 FQNEAQ (reference sequence). DNA of the CDR3: TGTGCCAGCAGCTTCGGACAGGCACAAGAGACCCAGTACTTC. Its translation is CASSFGQAQETQYF.

The CDR3 is CASSLDVEQFF. As DNA, the CDR3 is TGTGCCAGCAGCTTAGATGTTGAGCAGTTCTTC. The chain carries TRBV7-2 and TRBJ2-1; D unresolved. V lost 1 base and J lost 9, with 4 bases in between. The CDR3 is 11 amino acids. Per germline, CDR1 SGHTA and CDR2 FQGNSA.

V usage is TRBV28 and J usage is TRBJ2-7; 7 nucleotides match TRBD1. This CDR3 comprises 16 residues. Trimming at V came to 4 bases and at J to 2 bases, leaving 11 bases not matched to a gene. CDR1 is MDHEN, CDR2 SYDVKM, per germline. DNA for the CDR3: TGTGCCAGCAGTTCGGTTCTCGACAGGGTAGCCTACGAGCAGTACTTC. Translation gives CASSSVLDRVAYEQYF.

The table lists this clone with a count of one. The gene calls are TRBV4-1 and TRBJ2-6; the D is unclear. Trimming left V 0 bases short and J 3 bases short, with 6 bases between. CDR1 is MGHRA and CDR2 is YSYEKL in the germline V gene. This CDR3 comprises 15 residues. For the CDR3, the DNA is TGCGCCAGCAGCCAAGATTTGAGTGGGGCCAACGTCCTGACTTTC. It codes for CASSQDLSGANVLTF.

This clone was detected only once. V and J are TRBV5-1 and TRBJ1-3; D gene unclear. This CDR3 comprises 15 residues. The germline gives CDR1 SGHRS, CDR2 YFSETQ. Between the trimmed V and J ends, which lost 3 bases and 0 bases, there was a span of 10 bases. The DNA of the CDR3 is TGCGCCAGCAGCTCGGACGGGAGCTCTGGAAACACCATATATTTT. This codes for CASSSDGSSGNTIYF.